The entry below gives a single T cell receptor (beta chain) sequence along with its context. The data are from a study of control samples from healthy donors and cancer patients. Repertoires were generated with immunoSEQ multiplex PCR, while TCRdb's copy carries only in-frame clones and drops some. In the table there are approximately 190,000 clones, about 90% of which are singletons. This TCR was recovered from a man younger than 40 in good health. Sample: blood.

The CDR3 bases are TGTGCCAGCAGCCCACAGAGGGGCCGACAGGGTCTTCAGCCCCAGCATTTT. Its translation is CASSPQRGRQGLQPQHF. The chain recombines TRBV7-6 with TRBJ1-5; 7 bases align to TRBD1. V shed 5 bases, J shed 6 bases, and the junction held 16 bases outside the gene matches. The CDR3 contains 17 residues. CDR1 SGHVS and CDR2 FNYEAQ come from the germline V gene.